This entry is about one T cell receptor (beta chain). Antigen: not known. The V segment lost 5 bases and the J segment 6 bases; nucleotides outside the gene matches: 0. CDR1 is SEHNR and CDR2 is FQNEAQ in the germline V gene (reference sequence). This CDR3 region has 13 residues. This record comes from a study of T cells in Graves' hyperthyroidism and ophthalmopathy. As for the study in general: Peripheral blood was drawn at first diagnosis, prior to all treatment. Study-level findings and limits: Most clonotypes expanded in thyroid above 0.001 were likewise present in blood. Through a model of 13 V-J features, ophthalmopathy was separated from stable hyperthyroidism.

RNA transcripts provided the source from which TCR beta CDR3 regions were amplified. Initially, a first-round RT-PCR of the TCR CDR3 employed the HTBI primer set. In TCRdb, the multiplex PCR reads were re-called with MiXCR into one record per CDR3 protein. The data contain about 600,000 distinct CDR3 sequences, approximately 15% of them singletons. Investigators excluded patients with uncontrolled infection, other autoimmune disease, pregnancy or lactation. The sequenced sample was blood. The TCR comes from a woman in her thirties or forties with Graves' ophthalmopathy. This rearrangement joins TRBV7-9 to TRBJ2-1, with 11 bases aligning to TRBD2. CDR3 coding DNA: TGTGCCAGCAGCACTAGCGGGAGCAATGAGCAGTTCTTC. Protein sequence: CASSTSGSNEQFF.